This is a list of T cell receptor beta chains from one sample in a study of cytomegalovirus exposure and HLA in healthy donors. This table comes from immunoSEQ multiplex PCR, and its TCRdb copy is limited to in-frame clones, with some not included. The sample has approximately 190,000 clones; 82% are singletons. Sequencing used PBMCs. These TCRs come from a woman younger than 35 in good health and CMV-seronegative. Each CDR3 is given with its conserved first and last residue. D genes are given only for firm matches. Only part of the rows carry a size: once, few, many, or a class if the clone is expanded.

NA,TRBJ2-5,TRBV7-8,NA,TGTGCCAGCAGCGAGGCCTTATTACGGTATGGAGAGACCCAGTACTTC,CASSEALLRYGETQYF
TRBD2,TRBJ2-1,TRBV10-3,NA,TGTGCCATCAGTGAGCCCGGACTAGCGGGGTTTAATGAGCAGTTCTTC,CAISEPGLAGFNEQFF
NA,TRBJ2-5,TRBV6-5,NA,TGTGCCAGCAGTTACCTAGCGCCCGGCAGCCAAGAGACCCAGTACTTC,CASSYLAPGSQETQYF
NA,TRBJ1-2,TRBV9,once,TGTGCCAGCAGCACCCGAAGTACAGGGCCCGACTATGGCTACACCTTC,CASSTRSTGPDYGYTF
NA,TRBJ2-1,TRBV2,once,TGTGCCAGCAGTTTGCGGAGGGGGCTTGGTAATGAGCAGTTCTTC,CASSLRRGLGNEQFF
TRBD2,TRBJ2-5,TRBV19,NA,TGTGCCAGTAGTACCAGCGGGAGCTTCCAAGAGACCCAGTACTTC,CASSTSGSFQETQYF
NA,TRBJ2-3,TRBV20-1,NA,TGCAGTGCTAGTGCGTTGGATACGCAGTATTTT,CSASALDTQYF
NA,TRBJ2-6,TRBV19,once,TGCGCCAGTAGTGGGACACCGCCTGGGGCCAACGTCCTGACTTTC,CASSGTPPGANVLTF
TRBD2,TRBJ2-1,TRBV5-1,NA,TGCGCCAGCAGCTTGCCCCTAGCGGGAGTACGGCAGTTCTTC,CASSLPLAGVRQFF
NA,TRBJ1-1,TRBV5-1,NA,TGCGCCAGCAGCTTAGACAGGCGGAACACTGAAGCTTTCTTT,CASSLDRRNTEAFF
NA,TRBJ2-3,TRBV7-9,NA,TGTGCCAGCAGCTCCCCTGAGGGATCAGGCACAGATACGCAGTATTTT,CASSSPEGSGTDTQYF
NA,TRBJ2-7,TRBV4-2,NA,TGTGCCAGCAGCCCCCATTGGGGAGGAGGGGTCTCCTACGAGCAGTACTTC,CASSPHWGGGVSYEQYF
NA,TRBJ2-3,TRBV28,NA,TGTGCCACCACCCTCCGGCAGGGGCTAAATACGCAGTATTTT,CATTLRQGLNTQYF
TRBD2,TRBJ2-5,TRBV19,once,TGTGCCAGTAGTATAATTGCGGGGGGGAACCAAGAGACCCAGTACTTC,CASSIIAGGNQETQYF
NA,TRBJ2-1,TRBV6-1,few,TGTGCCAGCAGTATGGACAGTGGGAAAGGCTATGAGCAGTTCTTC,CASSMDSGKGYEQFF
NA,TRBJ2-1,TRBV9,NA,TGTGCCAGCAGCTTCCCCTTACGCGGGTCGGATAACAATGAGCAGTTCTTC,CASSFPLRGSDNNEQFF
TRBD1,TRBJ2-2,TRBV11-3,NA,TGTGCCAGCAGGTTTACAGGGGGCTCGACCGGGGAGCTGTTTTTT,CASRFTGGSTGELFF
NA,TRBJ1-5,TRBV19,NA,TGTGCCACCAGTGGGGCCGACGCGGGCAATCAGCCCCAGCATTTT,CATSGADAGNQPQHF
NA,TRBJ2-3,TRBV27,NA,TGTGCCAGCAGTTTTCCTGGAGCAATTACGCAGTATTTT,CASSFPGAITQYF
NA,TRBJ2-6,TRBV28,NA,TGTGCCAGCAGTTTGACAGGTGTCTCTGGGGCCAACGTCCTGACTTTC,CASSLTGVSGANVLTF
NA,TRBJ1-1,TRBV6-5,NA,TGTGCCAGCAGTTACGGGGGGGGCCAGATGAACACTGAAGCTTTCTTT,CASSYGGGQMNTEAFF
NA,TRBJ2-6,TRBV5-1,NA,TGCGCCAGCAGCTTGGAAGCAGGCTCTGGGGCCAACGTCCTGACTTTC,CASSLEAGSGANVLTF
NA,TRBJ1-1,TRBV11-3,NA,TGTGCCAGCAGCCTTACACTGAACACTGAAGCTTTCTTT,CASSLTLNTEAFF
NA,TRBJ2-7,TRBV5-1,NA,TGCGCCAGCACAGAAACGGGTTTTTACGAGCAGTACTTC,CASTETGFYEQYF
TRBD1,TRBJ2-7,TRBV10-3,NA,TGTGCCATCAGCGGGGACAGGGGGCACGAGCAGTACTTC,CAISGDRGHEQYF
NA,TRBJ2-5,TRBV6-5,NA,TGTGTAGTCGGTTACGGTCAAGAGACCCAGTACTTC,CVVGYGQETQYF
TRBD2,TRBJ2-5,TRBV6-1,NA,TGTGCCAGCACAGGCGGGGGGCCTCAAGAGACCCAGTACTTC,CASTGGGPQETQYF
TRBD1,TRBJ2-5,TRBV15,once,TGTGCCACCAGCAGGGACAGGGGGCAAGAGACCCAGTACTTC,CATSRDRGQETQYF
NA,TRBJ1-5,TRBV4-2,few,TGTGCCAGCAGCCAAGACGCAGGTGTGGGTCAGCCCCAGCATTTT,CASSQDAGVGQPQHF
NA,TRBJ2-3,TRBV6-7,few,TGTGCCAGCAGTTACTCGAAAGCCCGGGACACACCAGATACGCAGTATTTT,CASSYSKARDTPDTQYF
NA,TRBJ2-5,TRBV4-1,few,TGCGCCAGCAGCTCTACTCCAGAGACCCAGTACTTC,CASSSTPETQYF
TRBD1,TRBJ1-1,TRBV6-5,NA,TGTGCCAGCACCGTTACGGGACAGGGGTCTGAAGCTTTCTTT,CASTVTGQGSEAFF
NA,TRBJ1-5,TRBV10-2,NA,TGCGCCAGCAGTGAAGTTTTCCAGGGCATCAGCAATCAGCCCCAGCATTTT,CASSEVFQGISNQPQHF
NA,TRBJ1-1,TRBV19,few,TGTGCCAGTAGGACAGGCGTAACTGAAGCTTTCTTT,CASRTGVTEAFF
TRBD1,TRBJ1-2,TRBV27,NA,TGTGCCAGCAGTTTCCGGGACAGCTTCTATGGCTACACCTTC,CASSFRDSFYGYTF
NA,TRBJ2-1,TRBV27,NA,TGTGCCAGCAGTTTTTTAGGGAGTGAGCAGTTCTTC,CASSFLGSEQFF
NA,TRBJ2-3,TRBV7-9,few,TGTGCCAGCAGCAAGTCCCGACAGTACTCTAGCACAGATACGCAGTATTTT,CASSKSRQYSSTDTQYF
NA,TRBJ2-5,TRBV19,NA,TGTGCCAGTAGTCCACGTGGACTACCGTACCAAGAGACCCAGTACTTC,CASSPRGLPYQETQYF
TRBD1,TRBJ2-5,TRBV5-6,NA,TGTGCCAGCAGCTTGTCTGGGTGGACAGGGTTGCGAGAGCAGTACTTC,CASSLSGWTGLREQYF
TRBD1,TRBJ1-1,TRBV28,NA,TGTGCCAGCAACACCGGCTATACAGGGGACACTGAAGCTTTCTTT,CASNTGYTGDTEAFF
NA,TRBJ1-3,TRBV19,NA,TGTGCCAGTAGACCGGAGGGTTCTGGAAACACCATATATTTT,CASRPEGSGNTIYF
NA,TRBJ2-2,TRBV30,few,TGTGCCTGGACTCCATACAGGGCCGCCGGGGAGCTGTTTTTT,CAWTPYRAAGELFF